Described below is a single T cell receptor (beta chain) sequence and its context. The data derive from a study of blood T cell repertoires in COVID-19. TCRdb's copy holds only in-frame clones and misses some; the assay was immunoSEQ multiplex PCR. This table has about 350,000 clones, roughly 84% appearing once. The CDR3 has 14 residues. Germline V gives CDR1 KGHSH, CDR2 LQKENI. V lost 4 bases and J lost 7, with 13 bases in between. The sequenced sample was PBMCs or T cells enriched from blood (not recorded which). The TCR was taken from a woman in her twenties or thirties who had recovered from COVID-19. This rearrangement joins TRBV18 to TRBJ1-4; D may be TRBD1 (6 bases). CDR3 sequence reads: CASSRGQEGEKLFF. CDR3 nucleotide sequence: TGTGCCAGCTCACGGGGGCAGGAAGGTGAAAAACTGTTTTTT. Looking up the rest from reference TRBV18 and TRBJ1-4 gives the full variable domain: NAGVMQNPRHLVRRRGQEARLRCSPMKGHSHVYWYRQLPEEGLKFMVYLQKENIIDESGMPKERFSAEFPKEGPSILRIQQVVRGDSAAYFCASSRGQEGEKLFFGSGTQLSVL.